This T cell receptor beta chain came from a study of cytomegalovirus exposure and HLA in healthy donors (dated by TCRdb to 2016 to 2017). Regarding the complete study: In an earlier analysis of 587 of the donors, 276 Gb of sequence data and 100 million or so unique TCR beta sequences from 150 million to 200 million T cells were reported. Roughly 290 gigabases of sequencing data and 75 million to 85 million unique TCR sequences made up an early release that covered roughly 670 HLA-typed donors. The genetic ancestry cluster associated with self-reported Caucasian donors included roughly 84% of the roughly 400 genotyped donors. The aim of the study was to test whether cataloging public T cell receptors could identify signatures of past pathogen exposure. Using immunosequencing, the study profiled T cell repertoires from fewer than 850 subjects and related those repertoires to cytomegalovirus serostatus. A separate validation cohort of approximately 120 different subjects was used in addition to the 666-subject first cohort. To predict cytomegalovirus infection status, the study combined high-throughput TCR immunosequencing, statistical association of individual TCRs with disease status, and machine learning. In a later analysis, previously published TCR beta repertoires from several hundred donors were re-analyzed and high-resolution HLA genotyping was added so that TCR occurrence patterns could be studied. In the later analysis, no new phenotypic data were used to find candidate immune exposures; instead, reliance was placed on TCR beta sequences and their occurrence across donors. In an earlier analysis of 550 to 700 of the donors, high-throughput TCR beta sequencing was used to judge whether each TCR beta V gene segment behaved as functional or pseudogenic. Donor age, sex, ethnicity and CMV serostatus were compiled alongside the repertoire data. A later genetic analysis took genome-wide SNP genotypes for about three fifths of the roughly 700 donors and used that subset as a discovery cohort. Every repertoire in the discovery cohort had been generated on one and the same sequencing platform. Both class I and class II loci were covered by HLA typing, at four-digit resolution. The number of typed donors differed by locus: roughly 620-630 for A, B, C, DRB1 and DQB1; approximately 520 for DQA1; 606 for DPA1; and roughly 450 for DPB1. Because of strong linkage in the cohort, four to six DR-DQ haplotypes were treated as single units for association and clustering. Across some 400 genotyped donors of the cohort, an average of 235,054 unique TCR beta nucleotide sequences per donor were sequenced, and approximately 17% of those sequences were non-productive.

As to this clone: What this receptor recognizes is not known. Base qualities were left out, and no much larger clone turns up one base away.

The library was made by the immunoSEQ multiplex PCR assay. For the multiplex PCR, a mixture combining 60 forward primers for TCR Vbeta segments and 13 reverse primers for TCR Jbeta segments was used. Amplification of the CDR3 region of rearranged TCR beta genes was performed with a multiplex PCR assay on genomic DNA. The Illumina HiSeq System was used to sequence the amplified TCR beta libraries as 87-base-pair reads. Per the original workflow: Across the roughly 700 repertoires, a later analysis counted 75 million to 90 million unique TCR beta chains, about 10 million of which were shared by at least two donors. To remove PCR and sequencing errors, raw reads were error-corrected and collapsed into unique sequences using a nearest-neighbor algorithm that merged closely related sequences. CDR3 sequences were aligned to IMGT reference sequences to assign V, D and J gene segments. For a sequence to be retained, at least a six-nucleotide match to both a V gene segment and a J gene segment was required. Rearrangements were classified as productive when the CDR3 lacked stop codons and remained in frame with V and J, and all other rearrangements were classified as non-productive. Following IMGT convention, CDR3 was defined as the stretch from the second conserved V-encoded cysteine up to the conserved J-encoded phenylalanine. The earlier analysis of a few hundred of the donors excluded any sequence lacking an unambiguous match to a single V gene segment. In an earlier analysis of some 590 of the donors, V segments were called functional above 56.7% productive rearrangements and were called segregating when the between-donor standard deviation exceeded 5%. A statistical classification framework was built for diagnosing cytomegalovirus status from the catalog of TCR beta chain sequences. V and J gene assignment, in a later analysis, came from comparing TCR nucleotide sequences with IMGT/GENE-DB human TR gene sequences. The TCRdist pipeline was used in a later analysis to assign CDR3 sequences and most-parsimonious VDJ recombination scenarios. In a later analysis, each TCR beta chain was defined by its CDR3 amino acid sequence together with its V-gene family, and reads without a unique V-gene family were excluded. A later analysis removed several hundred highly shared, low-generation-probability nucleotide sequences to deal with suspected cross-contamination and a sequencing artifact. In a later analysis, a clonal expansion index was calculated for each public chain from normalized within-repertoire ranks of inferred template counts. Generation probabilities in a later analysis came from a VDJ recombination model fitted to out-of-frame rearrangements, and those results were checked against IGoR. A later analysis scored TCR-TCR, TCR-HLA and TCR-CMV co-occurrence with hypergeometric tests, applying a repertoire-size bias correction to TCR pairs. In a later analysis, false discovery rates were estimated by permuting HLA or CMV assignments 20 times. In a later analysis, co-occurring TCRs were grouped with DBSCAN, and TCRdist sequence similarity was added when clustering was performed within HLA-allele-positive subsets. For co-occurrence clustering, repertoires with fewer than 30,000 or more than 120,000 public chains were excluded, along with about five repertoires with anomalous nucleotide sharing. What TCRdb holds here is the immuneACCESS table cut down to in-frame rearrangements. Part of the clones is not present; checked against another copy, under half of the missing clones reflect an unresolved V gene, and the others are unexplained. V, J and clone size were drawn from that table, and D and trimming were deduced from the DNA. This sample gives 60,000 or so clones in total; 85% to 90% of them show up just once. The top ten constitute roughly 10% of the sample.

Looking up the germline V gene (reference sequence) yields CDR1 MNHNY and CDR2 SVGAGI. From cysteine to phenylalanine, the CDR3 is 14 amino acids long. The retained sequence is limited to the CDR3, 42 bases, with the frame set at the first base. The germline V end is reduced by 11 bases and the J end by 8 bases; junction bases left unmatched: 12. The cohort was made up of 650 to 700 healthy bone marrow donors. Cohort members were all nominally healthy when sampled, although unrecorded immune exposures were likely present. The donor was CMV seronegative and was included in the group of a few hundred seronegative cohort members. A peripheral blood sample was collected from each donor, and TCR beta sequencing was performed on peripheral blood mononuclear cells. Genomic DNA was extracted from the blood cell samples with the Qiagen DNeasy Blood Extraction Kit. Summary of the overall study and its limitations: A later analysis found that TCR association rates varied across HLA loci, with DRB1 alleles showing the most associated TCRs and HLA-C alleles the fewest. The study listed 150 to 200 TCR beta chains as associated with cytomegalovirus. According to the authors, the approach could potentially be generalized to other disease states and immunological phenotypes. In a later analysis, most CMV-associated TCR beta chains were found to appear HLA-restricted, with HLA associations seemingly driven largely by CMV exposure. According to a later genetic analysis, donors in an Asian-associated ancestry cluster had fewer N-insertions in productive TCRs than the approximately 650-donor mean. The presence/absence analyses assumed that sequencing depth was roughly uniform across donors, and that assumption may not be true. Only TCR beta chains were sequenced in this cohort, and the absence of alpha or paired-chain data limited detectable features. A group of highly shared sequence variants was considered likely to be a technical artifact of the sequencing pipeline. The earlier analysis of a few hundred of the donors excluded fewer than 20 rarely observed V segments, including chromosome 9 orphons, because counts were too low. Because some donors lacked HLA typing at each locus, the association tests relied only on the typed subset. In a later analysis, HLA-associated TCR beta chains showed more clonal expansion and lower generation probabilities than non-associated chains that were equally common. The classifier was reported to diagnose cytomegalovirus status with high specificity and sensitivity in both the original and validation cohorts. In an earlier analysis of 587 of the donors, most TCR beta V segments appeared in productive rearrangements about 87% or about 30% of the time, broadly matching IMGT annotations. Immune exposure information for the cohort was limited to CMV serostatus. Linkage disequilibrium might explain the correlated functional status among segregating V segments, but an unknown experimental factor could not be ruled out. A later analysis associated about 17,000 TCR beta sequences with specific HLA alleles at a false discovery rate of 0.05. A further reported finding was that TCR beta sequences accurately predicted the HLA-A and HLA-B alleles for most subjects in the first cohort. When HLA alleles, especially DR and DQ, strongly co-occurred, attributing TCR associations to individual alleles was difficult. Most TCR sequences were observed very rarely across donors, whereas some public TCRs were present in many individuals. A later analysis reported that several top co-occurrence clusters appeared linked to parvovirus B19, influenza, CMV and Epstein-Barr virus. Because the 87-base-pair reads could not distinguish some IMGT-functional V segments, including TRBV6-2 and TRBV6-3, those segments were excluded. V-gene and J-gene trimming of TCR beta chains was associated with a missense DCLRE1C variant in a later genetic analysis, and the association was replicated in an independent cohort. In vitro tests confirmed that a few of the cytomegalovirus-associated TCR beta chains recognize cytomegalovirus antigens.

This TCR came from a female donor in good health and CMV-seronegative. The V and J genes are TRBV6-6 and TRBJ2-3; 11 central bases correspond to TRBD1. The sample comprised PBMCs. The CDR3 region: CAGRGQGVFVTQYF. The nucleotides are TGTGCCGGCCGGGGACAGGGGGTGTTCGTTACGCAGTATTTT.